These 4 T cell receptor beta chains came from one sample sequenced in a study of T cells expressing NK-cell markers. From the 5' RACE reads, TCRdb lists one entry per CDR3 protein and no DNA. With approximately 550,000 distinct CDR3 sequences in the sample, the ten largest clones hold 3% to 4.5%. The sequencing input was blood T cells: a sorted CD56 or NKG2C T cell subset, CD4+ or CD8+ T cells, or bulk PBMC T cells (not recorded which). These receptors all stem from a man between 18 and 35 years old in good health.

The rearrangement joins TRBV5-1 to TRBJ2-5; TCRdb indicates TRBD1, and absent DNA this call remains unverified. CDR3 size: 16 residues. The germline V gene encodes CDR1 SGHRS and CDR2 YFSETQ. The CDR3 loop reads CASSSPTTTPQETQYF.

The genes are TRBV12-3 or TRBV12-4 and TRBJ2-1; without DNA, the TCRdb call of TRBD2 cannot be checked. The CDR3 consists of 16 residues. The CDR3 loop is CASSLDRGLAHNEQFF.

The chain links TRBV4-2 to TRBJ1-1; absent DNA, TCRdb's TRBD1 call cannot be checked. In germline, CDR1 is LGHNA, CDR2 YNFKEQ. CDR3 length: 14 amino acids. The CDR3 sequence is CASSLGQVATEAFF.

The chain links TRBV3-1 to TRBJ2-7. The CDR3 totals 13 residues. From germline, CDR1 is LGHDT and CDR2 YNNKEL (reference sequence). The CDR3 region is CASSQGPAVEQYF.